Described below is a single T cell receptor (beta chain) sequence and its context. Its recognized antigen is unknown. No base-level quality is on record; no much larger clone is a single base apart. Donors were healthy HIV-negative adults with no recently reported acute infections or vaccinations. All donors were Caucasian adults living in Nashville, Tennessee, USA. Magnetic negative selection was used to enrich CD4+ T cells, after which naive cells were positively selected on CD45RA and the negative fraction became the memory subset. Blood was collected by leukapheresis, and PBMCs were isolated by Ficoll-Histopaque density gradient centrifugation and then cryopreserved in liquid nitrogen vapor phase. Analytical flow cytometry was used to check the purity and quantity of each magnetically sorted T cell population. From each sorted fraction, genomic DNA was isolated and quantified by UV absorbance on a Nanodrop 2000c.

The data were obtained in a study of shared clonotypes between healthy human individuals (dated by TCRdb to the early 2020s). Context from the whole study: The cohort comprised a couple of women and a few men aged 18 to 49 years. For each donor, CD4 naive and CD4 memory were each run on three plates, CD8 naive on two plates, and CD8 memory on one plate. The study deeply sequenced blood TCR repertoires of five healthy adults to estimate repertoire size and the extent of clonotype sharing between individuals. Different laboratories and diverse techniques were used to prepare libraries and sequence TCR repertoires, to increase sequencing depth and limit assay-specific biases. Per donor, leukapheresis produced somewhere between about 0.9 and 9.5 billion PBMCs.

Here is what the overall study found, with its caveats: Compared with non-shared clonotypes, clonotypes shared by all four sorted-subset donors had higher generation probabilities. Rarefaction of sorted-subset datasets indicated incomplete sequencing despite the large sequencing depth. The genetic and exposure-history diversity represented was limited by the small number of donors. Pairwise subsampling led to the expectation that sequencing depth would affect the degree of clonotype sharing among donors. About 5% of naive CD4, 3.5% of naive CD8, about 2.4% of memory CD4, and 0.4% of memory CD8 clonotypes were shared across several donors. Sampling was restricted to blood, and TCR repertoires in tissues likely differ from the TCR repertoires found in blood. Estimated clonotype richness was generally larger for naive than for memory subsets.

TCR CDR3 regions were amplified from genomic DNA by multiplex PCR using the deep immunoSEQ assay. Genomic DNA extracted from each cell subset was distributed evenly over all wells of several immunoSEQ 96-well plates, and each plate served as one replicate. For sorted subsets, about 200 ng genomic DNA, equal to about 30,000 T cell genomes, was loaded into each replicate PCR. Purified libraries were measured with a Qubit 3.0 fluorometer, size-checked on a Bioanalyzer 2100, and measured again with the KAPA Library Quantification kit. Every immunoSEQ 96-well plate was sequenced on a dedicated single-read 150-cycle Illumina NextSeq 550 flow cell. The authors' pipeline ran thus. Because only junctional sequences without quality scores were contained in the immunoSEQ output, filtering matching that applied to full-length reads could not be performed. To assign V/J genes and CDR3, sequences were annotated using PyIR, a Python wrapper for IgBLAST v1.9, with IMGT germline references. Reads were filtered out if the reads had weak V/J assignments (E-value above 1e-6), no CDR3, stop codons, out-of-frame junctions, or ambiguous translated residues. V3J clonotypes were defined as sequences sharing the same inferred V gene, J gene, and CDR3 amino acid sequence. To compute the percentage overlap between repertoires, the number of shared unique clonotypes was divided by the size of the smaller repertoire. Three approaches were used to assess repertoire richness: RTK rarefaction, the Chao1 estimator, and Recon v2.1 estimates of unobserved clonotypes. For all TCRbeta clonotypes obtained by the gDNA method from a few donors, generation probabilities were computed with OLGA. In its TCRdb copy, this immuneACCESS table keeps in-frame sequences only and misses some clones. Where compared with another copy, unresolved V genes explain less than half of these, and the others have no known cause. V and J calls and clone size are as listed in that table; D and trimming were resolved from the DNA. This sample holds roughly 2.5 million clones; around nine tenths were observed only once. 0.14% of the sample rests with the top ten.

Reading the germline V gene gives CDR1 SGHVS and CDR2 FNYEAQ. Trimming removed 5 bases from V and 4 bases from J; the gene matches leave 14 bases unexplained. Measured from the cysteine to the phenylalanine, the CDR3 is 17 residues long. CDR3 DNA only is kept here, 51 bases in frame from base 1. Sequenced: naive CD4+ T cells sorted from blood. Read against the paper, the sample's cell subset or site label means: CD45RA+ positively selected. This TCR derives from a man in his late teens or twenties in good health. In this chain, TRBV7-6 is recombined with TRBJ2-3; TRBD1 agrees with 8 junctional bases. The DNA reads as follows: TGTGCCAGCAGCCGAGCAGGGGGCGCGGGCTTGGCAGATACGCAGTATTTT. It encodes CASSRAGGAGLADTQYF.